The 3 T cell receptor beta chains below come from one sample, sequenced in a study of blood T cell repertoires in COVID-19. Sequenced by immunoSEQ multiplex PCR; TCRdb stores in-frame clones only, minus some. The data show 150,000 to 250,000 clones, 94% seen once. What was sequenced was peripheral blood. All receptors come from a man in his thirties or forties with COVID-19, enrolled during active disease.

The chain carries TRBV19 and TRBJ1-5; no reliable D call. The V and J ends lost 4 bases and 9 bases respectively, with 25 bases between them. Per germline, CDR1 LNHDA and CDR2 SQIVND (reference sequence). The CDR3 has 17 amino acids. In DNA, the CDR3 is TGTGCCAGTAGTAAGGGTTGGAGGGCATCGTCCCAGTCGCCCCAGCATTTT. Residues: CASSKGWRASSQSPQHF.

The chain couples TRBV19 to TRBJ1-5; weak D call: TRBD1 (6 bases). V was cut by 6 bases and J by 3 bases, with 9 bases left in between. Germline CDR1 reads LNHDA; CDR2 reads SQIVND (reference sequence). The CDR3 has 13 amino acids. The CDR3 spells CASSTGPNQPQHF. CDR3 bases: TGTGCCAGTAGCACAGGGCCCAATCAGCCCCAGCATTTT.

The chain is built from TRBV27 and TRBJ2-7, with 7 bases aligning to TRBD1. The CDR3 spans 13 residues. CDR1 is MNHEY and CDR2 is SMNVEV in the germline V gene (reference sequence). The ends lost 5 bases at V and 5 bases at J; junction bases unmatched: 6. The CDR3 spells CASSMTGFDEQYF. The CDR3 nucleotides read TGTGCCAGCAGTATGACAGGGTTCGACGAGCAGTACTTC.